This T cell receptor (beta chain) was identified in a study of cytomegalovirus exposure and HLA in healthy donors. Whole-study findings and limits: Follow-up analysis seemed to connect common viral pathogens with several of the most significant clusters identified. Previous analysis showed most TCR beta V segments were productive about 90% or about 30% of the time. Overall, 164 TCR beta chains were annotated as cytomegalovirus-associated. In a later analysis, donors in an Asian-associated ancestry cluster reportedly had fewer N-insertions in productive TCRs than the cohort mean.

The study ran its PCR with 60 Vbeta and 13 Jbeta primers. Clones were sequenced by immunoSEQ multiplex PCR, and TCRdb holds only the in-frame ones, with some missing. The sample has around 100,000 clones, under 85% seen once. Comment on this clone: Its antigen remains unidentified.

J gave up 8 bases and V 5 bases, and 7 bases lay outside the gene matches. The V gene's germline CDR1 is GTSNPN and CDR2 SVGIG (reference sequence). The CDR3 runs 13 residues. J is TRBJ1-5 and V is TRBV30; 9 nucleotides match TRBD1. The receptor comes from a middle-aged woman in good health and CMV-seronegative. Sequencing was carried out using PBMCs. The CDR3 is CAWGDRAQEPQHF. The CDR3 DNA reads as TGTGCCTGGGGGGACAGGGCTCAGGAGCCCCAGCATTTT.